This T cell receptor beta chain stems from a study of cytotoxic CD8 clonotypes in ibrutinib-treated CLL. The wider study: The study included about a dozen relapsed/refractory and more than 14 treatment-naive patients; 17 to 18 had IGHV unmutated disease. Overall study results and limits: Clonality increased at ibrutinib response and stayed stable in sustained remission. At progression, however, it fell back toward baseline.

The protocol was immunoSEQ multiplex PCR, while the TCRdb copy is restricted to in-frame clones and leaves out a portion. The repertoire holds about 22,000 clones, with roughly 70% as singletons. A note on this clone: Its antigen remains unknown.

From germline, CDR1 is MNHEY and CDR2 SMNVEV (reference sequence). The CDR3 is 14 residues long. Trimming took off 6 bases at V and 4 bases at J, with 12 bases between the two ends. The chain uses TRBV27 and TRBJ2-2; D is perhaps TRBD2 (5 bases). This specimen was PBMCs, taken after 12 months of ibrutinib treatment. The sequence was collected from a human donor with chronic lymphocytic leukemia. The CDR3, as DNA: TGTGCCAGCAGACTAACTAGGTTCACCGGGGAGCTGTTTTTT. It yields the protein CASRLTRFTGELFF.